One sample yielded the 14 T cell receptor beta chains listed below, sequenced in a study of radiation and T cells in renal cell carcinoma. Time point of the sample: baseline pretreatment blood. The treatment here: 15 Gy SBRT to primary tumor, nephrectomy 4 weeks later. Assay: immunoSEQ multiplex PCR; the TCRdb copy retains only in-frame clones and omits some. The profile covers about 140,000 clones, with approximately 82% appearing a single time and roughly 25% taken by the ten largest. The source material was blood, sampled from a patient whose treatment included radiotherapy and nephrectomy. These TCRs come from a woman in her 50s with renal cell carcinoma.

The chain recombines TRBV30 with TRBJ1-6; no reliable D call. The CDR3 totals 18 residues. Germline CDR1 and CDR2: GTSNPN and SVGIG (reference sequence). The V and J ends lost 2 bases and 9 bases respectively, with 26 bases between them. The CDR3 is CAWSRGYQATVKGSPLHF. The CDR3 region has the DNA TGTGCCTGGAGTAGAGGATACCAGGCCACCGTAAAGGGTTCACCCCTCCACTTT.

The chain links TRBV7-9 to TRBJ2-7, with 13 nucleotides matching TRBD2. CDR1 and CDR2 from the germline V gene are SEHNR and FQNEAQ (reference sequence). The J segment lost 5 bases and the V segment lost 5 bases, leaving 9 bases of the junction unmatched. This CDR3 is 16 amino acids long. The CDR3 is CASSTAGLAGVHEQYF. The CDR3 DNA is TGTGCCAGCAGCACGGCTGGACTAGCGGGGGTCCACGAGCAGTACTTC.

This chain uses TRBV6-5 with TRBJ1-3; D unresolved. The CDR3 covers 12 residues. Germline CDR1 is MNHEY and CDR2 is SVGAGI. Trimming shortened V by 10 bases and J by 0 bases, and 7 bases separated the two germline ends. The CDR3 DNA sequence: TGTGCCACCCGCCCCTCTGGAAACACCATATATTTT. Translation gives CATRPSGNTIYF.

The rearrangement links TRBV28 to TRBJ1-2, with D hard to call. Trimming removed 6 bases at V and 4 bases at J, with 9 bases between. The CDR3 is made up of 12 amino acids. Germline CDR1 MDHEN, CDR2 SYDVKM. The CDR3 nucleotides are TGTGCCAGCAGCCGCGGTCTCTATGGCTACACCTTC. Translation gives CASSRGLYGYTF.

The chain couples TRBV6-6 to TRBJ1-4; TRBD1 agrees at 7 bases. The CDR3 runs 16 residues. V trimming: 5 bases; J trimming: 3 bases; junction bases outside the gene matches: 9. In germline, CDR1 is MNHNY, CDR2 SVGAGI (reference sequence). Written as DNA, the CDR3 is TGTGCCAGCAGTCCCCGGACAGGAGCCTCTAATGAAAAACTGTTTTTT. As protein: CASSPRTGASNEKLFF.

The count of this clone is one. This sequence joins TRBV10-1 and TRBJ2-2, with 12 nucleotides matching TRBD2. V shed 3 bases, J shed 5 bases, and the junction held 1 base outside the gene matches. The CDR3 is 15 residues long. Germline CDR1 WNHNN, CDR2 SYGVQD (reference sequence). CDR3 sequence (DNA): TGCGCCAGCAGTGATGGACTAGCGGGGACCGGGGAGCTGTTTTTT. Residues: CASSDGLAGTGELFF.

The V and J genes are TRBV30 and TRBJ1-5; possible D gene TRBD1, 5 bases. The CDR3 is made up of 15 amino acids. The germline V and J ends were trimmed by 2 bases and 4 bases, with 15 bases remaining between them. Germline V lookup: CDR1 GTSNPN, CDR2 SVGIG (reference sequence). CDR3 nucleotides: TGTGCCTGGAGTCAAAGATTAGGGGAAAATCAGCCCCAGCATTTT. Its translation: CAWSQRLGENQPQHF.

This clone was detected only a few times. This rearrangement joins TRBV2 to TRBJ1-1, with 8 positions matching TRBD1. In germline, CDR1 is SNHLY, CDR2 FYNNEI. The CDR3 runs 11 residues. Trimming removed 7 bases from V and 8 bases from J; junction bases left unmatched: 3. This CDR3 reads CASNGQGEAFF. The CDR3 DNA reads TGTGCCAGCAACGGACAGGGCGAAGCTTTCTTT.

V gene TRBV7-9 combines with J gene TRBJ1-1, with 7 bases that match TRBD1. This CDR3 region has 16 residues. V lost 2 bases and J lost 1; bases outside the gene matches: 7. Germline CDR1 reads SEHNR; CDR2 reads FQNEAQ (reference sequence). The CDR3 loop is CASSLPQGRANTEAFF. CDR3 nucleotide sequence: TGTGCCAGCAGCTTACCACAGGGGAGAGCGAACACTGAAGCTTTCTTT.

This clone was counted once. The chain links TRBV6-5 to TRBJ1-6; no reliable D call. V was trimmed by 2 bases and J by 8 bases, leaving 10 bases between them. Germline V lookup: CDR1 MNHEY, CDR2 SVGAGI. The CDR3 is made up of 14 amino acids. The CDR3 DNA follows: TGTGCCAGCAGTTACAGTGGAAGGGATTCACCCCTCCACTTT. This codes for CASSYSGRDSPLHF.

This chain links TRBV7-6 with TRBJ1-2, with D hard to call. Deletions cut 1 base from V and 4 bases from J, with 7 bases between. This CDR3 has 13 residues. CDR1 is SGHVS and CDR2 is FNYEAQ in the germline V gene. In DNA, the CDR3 is TGTGCCAGCAGCTTAGGTGGCTTCTATGGCTACACCTTC. This translates into CASSLGGFYGYTF.

The V gene is TRBV5-5, the J gene TRBJ1-5; 7 nucleotides line up with TRBD1. This CDR3 has 14 residues. J gave up 5 bases and V 4 bases, and 6 bases lay outside the gene matches. From germline, CDR1 is SGHKS and CDR2 YYEKEE (reference sequence). Written as DNA, the CDR3 is TGTGCCAGCAGCCTTGACAGGGTTTATCAGCCCCAGCATTTT. This encodes CASSLDRVYQPQHF.

The J gene is TRBJ2-5, the V gene TRBV2; 10 bases line up with TRBD2. The CDR3 sequence is 15 residues long. Germline V gives CDR1 SNHLY, CDR2 FYNNEI. V shed 10 bases and J 5 bases; nucleotides not matched to a gene: 13. Written as DNA, the CDR3 is TGTGCCACCTCGGTCGTGGAGCGGGGGGGGGAGACCCAGTACTTC. This gives the protein CATSVVERGGETQYF.

This clone has a single count. The J gene is TRBJ2-1, the V gene TRBV20-1; no definite D call. Germline CDR1 and CDR2: DFQATT and SNEGSKA (reference sequence). Trimming stripped 4 bases from V and 7 bases from J, with 8 bases between. This CDR3 region has 11 residues. The CDR3 DNA is TGCAGTGCTATGGTCCAGAATGAGCAGTTCTTC. This encodes CSAMVQNEQFF.